The entry below describes one TCR beta chain. Its cognate antigen is unknown. The source of the sample is a study of radiotherapy plus CTLA-4 blockade in lung cancer. Study in general: Objective responses arose in 15% to 20% of patients, and 31% experienced disease control.

Findings and caveats of the study: Following radiotherapy plus ipilimumab, tumor-derived TCR clones expanded in the blood. The best prediction of response reportedly came from early blood T cell clone dynamics, with interferon-beta.

Trimming took off 1 base at V and 5 bases at J, with 12 bases between the two ends. Germline V CDR1 and CDR2: SGHRS, YFSETQ. The CDR3 totals 14 residues. Focal radiation with ipilimumab CTLA-4 blockade was given to patients with chemo-refractory metastatic non-small-cell lung cancer. Repertoires were generated with immunoSEQ multiplex PCR, while TCRdb's copy carries only in-frame clones and drops some. This repertoire shows about 80,000 clones, about 88% found once; its top ten account for over 0.75%. This receptor was obtained from a human donor with non-small cell lung cancer who had stable disease on radiotherapy plus ipilimumab. This sequence joins TRBV5-1 and TRBJ1-1; a weak D match, TRBD1 (6 bases). The sample was peripheral blood, taken from a patient treated with radiotherapy plus ipilimumab. CDR3 in DNA: TGCGCCAGCAGCTTGTCACAGGGTAGAACTGAAGCTTTCTTT. This sequence encodes CASSLSQGRTEAFF. Based on the CDR3 plus reference TRBV5-1 and TRBJ1-1, the full variable domain is KAGVTQTPRYLIKTRGQQVTLSCSPISGHRSVSWYQQTPGQGLQFLFEYFSETQRNKGNFPGRFSGRQFSNSRSEMNVSTLELGDSALYLCASSLSQGRTEAFFGQGTRLTVV.